This T cell receptor (beta chain) was captured by sequencing in a study of blood T cell repertoires in COVID-19. The repertoire was sequenced with immunoSEQ multiplex PCR; TCRdb's copy has only in-frame clones and lacks some. This sample carries nearly 200,000 clones, roughly 80% of them seen once, and the ten largest clones take 0.9% to 0.95%. The CDR3 runs 15 residues. CDR1 and CDR2 from the germline V gene are MNHEY and SVGAGI. Deletions cut 5 bases from V and 5 bases from J, with 18 bases between. Followed over time, Seattle patients had been enrolled while infection was active. The sequencing input was peripheral blood. The clonotype originates from a man between 60 and 75 years old with COVID-19, enrolled during active disease. V gene TRBV6-5 combines with J gene TRBJ1-1; D remains unclear. This CDR3 reads CASSRQAVRNTEAFF. As DNA, the CDR3 is TGTGCCAGCAGTCGCCAAGCGGTAAGGAATACTGAAGCTTTCTTT.